This note documents a single T cell receptor (beta chain) sequence. Methods used by the authors: The authors estimated nucleated cell counts from reference gene primer amplification. Clones were sequenced by immunoSEQ multiplex PCR, and TCRdb holds only the in-frame ones, with some missing. From that table come the V and J calls and clone size; the DNA was used to work out D and trimming. The data show about 53,000 clones, 85% to 90% seen once. This sample is drawn from a study of blood T cell repertoires in COVID-19. In the study overall: Samples taken during acute and convalescent COVID-19 were collected in the United States, Italy and Spain. T cells, B-cell-depleted T cells, or PBMCs provided the cDNA or gDNA that served as material.

Unmatched junction bases numbered 4, after V lost 4 bases and J lost 0 bases. The CDR3 extends over 16 amino acids. The germline gives CDR1 KGHDR, CDR2 SFDVKD. The receptor's source is a man in his fifties or sixties with acute or convalescent COVID-19. The sequenced sample was peripheral blood. This chain connects TRBV24-1 to TRBJ2-1, with TRBD2 matching 8 bases. CDR3 sequence: CATSDHSGVSYNEQFF. CDR3 sequence (DNA): TGTGCCACCAGTGACCATAGCGGGGTCTCCTACAATGAGCAGTTCTTC.